Listed below are T cell receptor beta chains from one sample, sequenced in a study of shared clonotypes between healthy human individuals. The assay was immunoSEQ multiplex PCR, and TCRdb's table has in-frame clones only and misses some. This table holds about 2 million clones, about 95% found once. The source material was naive CD8+ T cells sorted from blood. These TCRs come from a man younger than 35 in good health. CDR3s include the opening cysteine and the closing phenylalanine or tryptophan. A D gene is named only where the DNA matches it firmly. The size entry is marked missing in some rows and otherwise reads once, few, many or a size class.

DNA: TGTGCCAGCAGCCTACTAGGAGTAACCGGGGAGCTGTTTTTT
CDR3: CASSLLGVTGELFF
D: NA
V: TRBV6-5
J: TRBJ2-2
size: few

DNA: TGTGCCAGCAGCTTAGTGGGACAGGGGGCCCTCGACAGGGCTTTCTTT
CDR3: CASSLVGQGALDRAFF
D: TRBD1
V: TRBV7-9
J: TRBJ1-1
size: NA

DNA: TGTGCCAGTAGTATAGGCTTCGGGACAGGGGATGGCTACACCTTC
CDR3: CASSIGFGTGDGYTF
D: TRBD1
V: TRBV19
J: TRBJ1-2
size: NA

DNA: TGTGCCAGCAGGACTCAGGGGAGCAATCAGCCCCAGCATTTT
CDR3: CASRTQGSNQPQHF
D: NA
V: TRBV27
J: TRBJ1-5
size: NA

DNA: TGTGCCAGCAGCCTGGGGACTGCTCCCTCCTCCTACAATGAGCAGTTCTTC
CDR3: CASSLGTAPSSYNEQFF
D: NA
V: TRBV9
J: TRBJ2-1
size: once

DNA: TGTGCCAGCAGTTTTTCTAGCGGGGGCTCCTACGAGCAGTACTTC
CDR3: CASSFSSGGSYEQYF
D: TRBD2
V: TRBV28
J: TRBJ2-7
size: NA

DNA: TGTGCCAGCAGCCTGAATGAAAAACTGTTTTTT
CDR3: CASSLNEKLFF
D: NA
V: TRBV7-9
J: TRBJ1-4
size: few

DNA: TGTGCCAGCAGCTTGGGACGGGCCTACGAGCAGTACTTC
CDR3: CASSLGRAYEQYF
D: NA
V: TRBV5-6
J: TRBJ2-7
size: NA

DNA: TGTGCCAGCAGCCCGGACGGTAACTATGGCTACACCTTC
CDR3: CASSPDGNYGYTF
D: NA
V: TRBV7-8
J: TRBJ1-2
size: NA

DNA: TGTGCCAGCAGCTTGCCCCAAACCGGGGAGCTGTTTTTT
CDR3: CASSLPQTGELFF
D: NA
V: TRBV7-3
J: TRBJ2-2
size: NA

DNA: TGCGCCAGCAGCCCCCATCCGACAGGGGGCTACGAGCAGTACTTC
CDR3: CASSPHPTGGYEQYF
D: TRBD1
V: TRBV4-1
J: TRBJ2-7
size: NA

DNA: TGCAGCGTTGAAGGTGTTAGCGGACAGGGTATCGGCTACACCTTC
CDR3: CSVEGVSGQGIGYTF
D: TRBD1
V: TRBV29-1
J: TRBJ1-2
size: once

DNA: TGCGCCAGCAGCTTCGTCAAAGGGACAGGGGACGGGGATGGCTACACCTTC
CDR3: CASSFVKGTGDGDGYTF
D: TRBD1
V: TRBV5-1
J: TRBJ1-2
size: NA

DNA: TGTGCCAGCAGTTTGGTGGCAGGGGAATTTCAGCCCCAGCATTTT
CDR3: CASSLVAGEFQPQHF
D: NA
V: TRBV27
J: TRBJ1-5
size: NA

DNA: TGTGCCAGCAGTTACGTTCTAGCGGCGTACAATGAGCAGTTCTTC
CDR3: CASSYVLAAYNEQFF
D: TRBD2
V: TRBV6-5
J: TRBJ2-1
size: NA

DNA: TGCGCCAGCACTGTAAGGACACGGACCTACGAGCAGTACTTC
CDR3: CASTVRTRTYEQYF
D: NA
V: TRBV10-2
J: TRBJ2-7
size: NA

DNA: TGCGCCAGCAGCGGGTGGGACCTGCGGCCCTACGAGCAGTACTTC
CDR3: CASSGWDLRPYEQYF
D: NA
V: TRBV5-1
J: TRBJ2-7
size: NA

DNA: TGTGCCAGCAGACAGGGAGGCTATGGCTACACCTTC
CDR3: CASRQGGYGYTF
D: NA
V: TRBV27
J: TRBJ1-2
size: NA

DNA: TGTGCCAGCAGTGGGGGGACTAGCTTCTCCTACGAGCAGTACTTC
CDR3: CASSGGTSFSYEQYF
D: TRBD2
V: TRBV6-1
J: TRBJ2-7
size: NA

DNA: TGTGCCAGTAGTAGACTTGACACCGGGGAGCTGTTTTTT
CDR3: CASSRLDTGELFF
D: NA
V: TRBV19
J: TRBJ2-2
size: NA

DNA: TGTGCCAGCAGCTTACCCAACCAAGGCCAAGGGGGCTATGGCTACACCTTC
CDR3: CASSLPNQGQGGYGYTF
D: NA
V: TRBV7-9
J: TRBJ1-2
size: NA

DNA: TGTGCCAGCCATCAGGGTACCTACGAGCAGTACTTC
CDR3: CASHQGTYEQYF
D: NA
V: TRBV2
J: TRBJ2-7
size: NA

DNA: TGTGCCAGCAGCGCAGAGACAGGGGCGAGTACTGAAGCTTTCTTT
CDR3: CASSAETGASTEAFF
D: TRBD1
V: TRBV9
J: TRBJ1-1
size: NA

DNA: TGTGCCAGCAGCTTGGGGAGGAACTATGGCTACACCTTC
CDR3: CASSLGRNYGYTF
D: NA
V: TRBV5-6
J: TRBJ1-2
size: NA

DNA: TGTGCCAGCAGTCCGGGGAACTATGGCTACACCTTC
CDR3: CASSPGNYGYTF
D: NA
V: TRBV28
J: TRBJ1-2
size: NA

DNA: TGTGCCAGCAGCTCACCTCTCGGGGACGAGCAGTACTTC
CDR3: CASSSPLGDEQYF
D: NA
V: TRBV7-9
J: TRBJ2-7
size: once

DNA: TGTGCCAGCAGCCATGGGACAGGGGGTAACCACGAGCAGTACTTC
CDR3: CASSHGTGGNHEQYF
D: TRBD1
V: TRBV11-2
J: TRBJ2-7
size: NA

DNA: TGTGCCAGCAGTTCCGCGGGGGTCCTTAACACTGAAGCTTTCTTT
CDR3: CASSSAGVLNTEAFF
D: NA
V: TRBV6-5
J: TRBJ1-1
size: NA

DNA: TGTGCCAGCAGCTTAGTCGGACGTTCGAACACTGAAGCTTTCTTT
CDR3: CASSLVGRSNTEAFF
D: NA
V: TRBV11-2
J: TRBJ1-1
size: NA

DNA: TGTGCCAGCAGCTTTGGAGTTGGAGCTTTCTTT
CDR3: CASSFGVGAFF
D: NA
V: TRBV7-9
J: TRBJ1-1
size: NA

DNA: TGCAGCGTTGTAGGTGGCGGGAGCAATGAGCAGTTCTTC
CDR3: CSVVGGGSNEQFF
D: TRBD2
V: TRBV29-1
J: TRBJ2-1
size: NA

DNA: TGCGCCAGCAGCCAGGCCGGACACACGGGTGGGCAGCCCCAGCATTTT
CDR3: CASSQAGHTGGQPQHF
D: NA
V: TRBV4-1
J: TRBJ1-5
size: NA

DNA: TGTGCCAGCAGATCAATGGTGGATGAAAAACTGTTTTTT
CDR3: CASRSMVDEKLFF
D: NA
V: TRBV6-5
J: TRBJ1-4
size: NA

DNA: TGTGCCAGCAGTTACTCGGACAGCTCTGGAAACACCATATATTTT
CDR3: CASSYSDSSGNTIYF
D: NA
V: TRBV6-6
J: TRBJ1-3
size: few

DNA: TGTGCCAGCAGTTACTTTTCGGGTGAGCAGTACTTC
CDR3: CASSYFSGEQYF
D: NA
V: TRBV6-5
J: TRBJ2-7
size: NA

DNA: TGTGCCAGCAGTTTATCTCAGGACAGCCATAATGAGCAGTTCTTC
CDR3: CASSLSQDSHNEQFF
D: NA
V: TRBV27
J: TRBJ2-1
size: NA

DNA: TGTGCCAGCAGCTCTACCGGGACCCCCTACGAGCAGTACTTC
CDR3: CASSSTGTPYEQYF
D: NA
V: TRBV11-2
J: TRBJ2-7
size: NA

DNA: TGTGCCAGCTCACCACCCTCTTCCACAGATACGCAGTATTTT
CDR3: CASSPPSSTDTQYF
D: NA
V: TRBV18
J: TRBJ2-3
size: few

DNA: TGTGCCAGCAGCTCGGGACCGGACCCGCAACCGTTTGGCTACACCTTC
CDR3: CASSSGPDPQPFGYTF
D: NA
V: TRBV11-2
J: TRBJ1-2
size: NA

DNA: TGTGCCAGCGAGTGGCCGGAGCAGTTCTTC
CDR3: CASEWPEQFF
D: NA
V: TRBV6-1
J: TRBJ2-1
size: NA

DNA: TGTGCCAGCAGCCTAAGGGGATTTTACGAGCAGTACTTC
CDR3: CASSLRGFYEQYF
D: NA
V: TRBV6-5
J: TRBJ2-7
size: NA

DNA: TGTGCCAGCAGCTTGGAAGTAGTAGGGGGCCAAGGCGGGGAGCTGTTTTTT
CDR3: CASSLEVVGGQGGELFF
D: TRBD1
V: TRBV5-8
J: TRBJ2-2
size: NA

DNA: TGTGCCAGCAGCCCAAACGGGCCAGGGGGCCGCGGCTACACCTTC
CDR3: CASSPNGPGGRGYTF
D: TRBD1
V: TRBV9
J: TRBJ1-2
size: once

DNA: TGCAGCGTTGAAACAACAGCATTCTATGGCTACACCTTC
CDR3: CSVETTAFYGYTF
D: NA
V: TRBV29-1
J: TRBJ1-2
size: once

DNA: TGTGCCAGCAGTAGACATGCGGGATCTGAAGCTTTCTTT
CDR3: CASSRHAGSEAFF
D: NA
V: TRBV6-5
J: TRBJ1-1
size: NA

DNA: TGTGCCAGCGGGTGGGACCAAGAGACCCAGTACTTC
CDR3: CASGWDQETQYF
D: NA
V: TRBV28
J: TRBJ2-5
size: NA

DNA: TGTGCCAGCAGCGCCGGATACAACACTGAAGCTTTCTTT
CDR3: CASSAGYNTEAFF
D: NA
V: TRBV7-6
J: TRBJ1-1
size: NA

DNA: TGTGCCAGCAGCTTATTGGGCGGGGAGTACAATGAGCAGTTCTTC
CDR3: CASSLLGGEYNEQFF
D: NA
V: TRBV7-2
J: TRBJ2-1
size: once

DNA: TGTGCCAGCAGTTTGGGACAGTTAACAGCGAACACTGAAGCTTTCTTT
CDR3: CASSLGQLTANTEAFF
D: TRBD1
V: TRBV27
J: TRBJ1-1
size: NA

DNA: TGTGCCAGCAGCTTAGAAATTGAACTAGCGGATCTCGCGAACACCGGGGAGCTGTTTTTT
CDR3: CASSLEIELADLANTGELFF
D: TRBD2
V: TRBV11-2
J: TRBJ2-2
size: NA

DNA: TGCAGCGTCGACAGTTTGAACACTGAAGCTTTCTTT
CDR3: CSVDSLNTEAFF
D: NA
V: TRBV29-1
J: TRBJ1-1
size: NA

DNA: TGTGCCAGCAGCCTCGGGGGCCCCCAAGAGACCCAGTACTTC
CDR3: CASSLGGPQETQYF
D: NA
V: TRBV28
J: TRBJ2-5
size: NA

DNA: TGTGCCAGCAGCTCCCTAGCGGCCGAGCAGTACTTC
CDR3: CASSSLAAEQYF
D: TRBD2
V: TRBV7-9
J: TRBJ2-7
size: once

DNA: TGCAGCGTTGGGGAAGAGGGACTTAACTATGGCTACACCTTC
CDR3: CSVGEEGLNYGYTF
D: NA
V: TRBV29-1
J: TRBJ1-2
size: NA

DNA: TGTGCCAGCAAGCCGGGACAGGGGAATGAAAAACTGTTTTTT
CDR3: CASKPGQGNEKLFF
D: TRBD1
V: TRBV28
J: TRBJ1-4
size: NA

DNA: TGTGCCAGCAGCCCCCCGGGGAGAGCGGGAGGTGATGAGCAGTTCTTC
CDR3: CASSPPGRAGGDEQFF
D: TRBD2
V: TRBV9
J: TRBJ2-1
size: NA

DNA: TGTGCCAGTAGTCCCGGACCTGGCTACGAGCAGTACTTC
CDR3: CASSPGPGYEQYF
D: NA
V: TRBV19
J: TRBJ2-7
size: NA

DNA: TGTGCCAGCAGTTTATGGTCAGGGGCTGTATTGAACACTGAAGCTTTCTTT
CDR3: CASSLWSGAVLNTEAFF
D: NA
V: TRBV27
J: TRBJ1-1
size: NA

DNA: TGCGCCAGCAGCCAGGATGGACTAAAGCAGTTCTTC
CDR3: CASSQDGLKQFF
D: NA
V: TRBV4-1
J: TRBJ2-1
size: NA